The 30 T cell receptor beta chains below all came from one sample that was sequenced in a study of T-cell reconstitution after alpha-beta-depleted transplantation in children. Unique molecular identifiers were incorporated when the TCRbeta library was constructed. MiXCR, applied by TCRdb to the PCR reads, yields one record per CDR3 protein. Among 670,000 or so distinct CDR3 sequences listed, roughly 13% were seen once. The starting material was PBMCs, obtained before TCRalphabeta/CD19-depleted stem cell transplant. The receptors derive from a girl aged 2 to 9 with congenital amegakaryocytic thrombocytopenia, due to receive a stem cell transplant.

This clonotype came up many times. CDR3 residues: CASSPGDMGNSPLHF. In nucleotides, the CDR3 is TGTGCCAGCAGTCCAGGGGACATGGGGAATTCACCCCTCCACTTT. V usage is TRBV28 and J usage is TRBJ1-6, with D tentatively TRBD1 (6 bases). The ends were cut back, 5 bases at V and 7 bases at J, with 15 bases in the middle. CDR3 size: 15 residues. Per the germline V gene, CDR1 is MDHEN and CDR2 is SYDVKM.

In this sample, this clonotype turned up a few times. The V gene is TRBV5-1, the J gene TRBJ2-3; the D is unclear. The V end was cut by 0 bases, the J end by 6 bases, with 11 bases between. The CDR3 loop spans 14 amino acids. In germline, CDR1 is SGHRS, CDR2 YFSETQ. DNA of the CDR3: TGCGCCAGCAGCTTGGGGCTGGAGTGGGATACGCAGTATTTT. This encodes CASSLGLEWDTQYF.

A word on this clonotype: An end of the junction does not agree with germline; a read error may underlie this. The genes are TRBV5-1 and TRBJ1-4, with D unclear. CDR3 length: 14 amino acids. In germline, CDR1 is SGHRS, CDR2 YFSETQ. The CDR3 DNA follows: TGCGCCTGCAGCCGCCTCGGGCAGGCTGAAAAACTGTTTTTT. Translating gives CACSRLGQAEKLFF.

This clonotype was seen only a few times. The chain carries TRBV27 and TRBJ2-3, with 9 bases matching TRBD2. Germline V gene lookup returns CDR1 MNHEY and CDR2 SMNVEV (reference sequence). The CDR3 consists of 16 residues. V was clipped by 6 bases and J by 4 bases; unmatched bases: 11. This CDR3 is CASRILAGVSPDTQYF. In nucleotides, the CDR3 is TGTGCCAGCAGGATATTAGCGGGAGTATCCCCAGATACGCAGTATTTT.

Many counts were recorded for this clonotype. The junction shows a germline mismatch at one end, possibly a read error. The rearrangement joins TRBV7-8 to TRBJ2-7; D is possibly TRBD1 (6 bases). The germline V gene encodes CDR1 SGHVS and CDR2 FQNEAQ. The CDR3 has 14 residues. The CDR3 spells CASSSLTGSSEQYF. The CDR3 DNA reads as TGTGCCAGCAGCTCCCTCACAGGGTCCTCCGAGCAGTACTTC.

The rearrangement joins TRBV20-1 to TRBJ2-5, with 11 bases that match TRBD1. The CDR3 covers 16 residues. The germline CDR1 and CDR2 sequences are DFQATT and SNEGSKA (reference sequence). V lost 0 bases to trimming and J lost 5 bases; unmatched junction nucleotides: 8. For the CDR3, the DNA is TGCAGTGCTAGAGATTATGGACAGGGGGCGGCGGAGACCCAGTACTTC. This gives the protein CSARDYGQGAAETQYF.

The chain couples TRBV27 to TRBJ2-7, with 9 bases matching TRBD2. This CDR3 is 15 amino acids long. Trimming took 6 bases from V and 4 from J; bases not matched to a gene: 10. CDR1 and CDR2 from the germline V gene are MNHEY and SMNVEV (reference sequence). The CDR3 is CASSSNSGRLYEQYF. DNA of the CDR3: TGTGCCAGCAGCTCGAATAGCGGGAGATTATACGAGCAGTACTTC.

Concerning this clonotype itself: Possible read error: a much larger clone is one base away. J is TRBJ2-7 and V is TRBV20-1; D is perhaps TRBD2 (5 bases). The V end was cut by 5 bases, the J end by 3 bases, with 17 bases between. This CDR3 has 14 amino acids. Per germline, CDR1 DFQATT and CDR2 SNEGSKA (reference sequence). This CDR3 reads CSAFRPADNYEQYF. CDR3 DNA sequence: TGCAGTGCTTTCCGACCAGCGGATAACTACGAGCAGTACTTC.

This clonotype came up many times. The V and J genes are TRBV29-1 and TRBJ1-2, with D perhaps matching TRBD1 (6 bases). Trimming removed 1 base from V and 4 bases from J, with 13 bases in between. This CDR3 has 14 residues. Germline-derived CDR1 and CDR2 are SQVTM and ANQGSEA. In DNA form, the CDR3 reads TGCAGCGTTGAAGCGCGACAGGATCTCTATGGCTACACCTTC. Protein sequence: CSVEARQDLYGYTF.

This chain connects TRBV12-3 or TRBV12-4 to TRBJ2-7, with 13 bases aligning to TRBD2. The CDR3 extends over 16 amino acids. The V and J ends lost 5 bases and 2 bases, in that order; junction bases with no gene match: 6. CDR3 DNA: TGTGCCAGCAGTGACCTGACTAGCGGGAGGACCTACGAGCAGTACTTC. Translated: CASSDLTSGRTYEQYF.

This rearrangement joins TRBV30 to TRBJ2-1; TRBD2 might be the D (6 bases). V was cut by 0 bases and J by 2 bases, with 17 bases left in between. The CDR3 runs to 17 residues. CDR1 and CDR2 from the germline V gene are GTSNPN and SVGIG (reference sequence). The CDR3 spells CAWSVRVWRGPYNEQFF. In DNA, the CDR3 is TGTGCCTGGAGTGTACGAGTATGGCGGGGCCCCTACAATGAGCAGTTCTTC.

This chain connects TRBV15 to TRBJ1-1; D gene uncertain. Germline CDR1 and CDR2: LNHNV and YYDKDF (reference sequence). V gave up 0 bases and J gave up 3 bases, with 5 bases separating them. CDR3 length: 13 residues. The CDR3 bases are TGTGCCACCAGCAGAGACCCCCACACTGAAGCTTTCTTT. Translating it yields CATSRDPHTEAFF.

The chain has TRBV3-1 and TRBJ2-7, with 8 bases lining up with TRBD1. The CDR3 is 15 amino acids. From germline, CDR1 is LGHDT and CDR2 YNNKEL (reference sequence). After removal of 8 bases from V and 2 bases from J, the junction contained 11 bases not matched to a gene. The CDR3 bases are TGTGCCAGCTCCTACGGCAGGACAGGGACCTACGAGCAGTACTTC. Translating gives CASSYGRTGTYEQYF.

This clonotype has just a few counts. The chain is built from TRBV24-1 and TRBJ1-2; no clear D gene. CDR3 size: 14 residues. V shed 3 bases and J shed 1 base, with 8 bases lying between them. Germline values: CDR1 KGHDR, CDR2 SFDVKD. The CDR3 DNA reads as TGTGCCACCAGTGATCCGACATTTAACTATGGCTACACCTTC. Translating gives CATSDPTFNYGYTF.

This clonotype has at least ten counts. This chain connects TRBV5-1 to TRBJ1-4; 9 bases align to TRBD1. V shed 4 bases and J 3 bases; nucleotides not matched to a gene: 7. CDR3 length equals 16 residues. The V gene's germline CDR1 is SGHRS and CDR2 YFSETQ. The chain's CDR3 is CASSIGQGRPNEKLFF. The CDR3 DNA sequence: TGCGCCAGCAGCATAGGACAGGGGAGGCCTAATGAAAAACTGTTTTTT.

This clonotype was counted ten times or more. The chain carries TRBV29-1 and TRBJ1-1, with D hard to call. Germline V CDR1 and CDR2: SQVTM, ANQGSEA. This CDR3 comprises 14 residues. Deletions cut 5 bases from V and 0 bases from J, with 13 bases between. This CDR3 is CSVQRGGLNTEAFF. The DNA for the CDR3 is TGCAGCGTTCAAAGAGGAGGGCTGAACACTGAAGCTTTCTTT.

This clonotype was seen ten or more times. The chain carries TRBV6-2 or TRBV6-3 and TRBJ2-1; 10 positions match TRBD2. The V gene end was trimmed by 2 bases and the J gene end by 6 bases; junction bases not matched to a gene: 4. The CDR3 totals 15 residues. Germline CDR1 is MNHEY and CDR2 is SVGEGT. This CDR3 reads CASSYLAGASNEQFF. The CDR3 DNA reads TGTGCCAGCAGTTACCTAGCGGGAGCAAGCAATGAGCAGTTCTTC.

This clonotype was observed at least ten times. This chain uses TRBV29-1 with TRBJ2-7; a weak D match, TRBD1 (6 bases). There are 14 residues in the CDR3. The germline V gene encodes CDR1 SQVTM and CDR2 ANQGSEA. The V end lost 7 bases, the J end lost 0 bases, and 16 bases lay between the germline ends. In DNA form, the CDR3 reads TGCAGCGCCAGCCCGGGACATTCCTCCTACGAGCAGTACTTC. Protein: CSASPGHSSYEQYF.

This clonotype was observed at least ten times. The rearrangement uses TRBV20-1 and TRBJ1-6, with TRBD1 identical over 9 bases. CDR1 and CDR2 from the germline V gene are DFQATT and SNEGSKA (reference sequence). The CDR3 extends over 15 amino acids. J was trimmed by 10 bases and V by 4 bases; bases with no gene match: 11. In nucleotides, the CDR3 is TGCAGTGCTACCAACCGGGACAGGGTAGGCTCACCCCTCCACTTT. This encodes CSATNRDRVGSPLHF.

This chain's CDR3 is CSAPGPGQDTQYF. CDR3 bases: TGCAGTGCTCCGGGACCCGGACAAGATACGCAGTATTTT. This sequence joins TRBV20-1 and TRBJ2-3; either TRBD1 or TRBD2 may supply D (5 bases each). This CDR3 comprises 13 residues. Germline V gene lookup returns CDR1 DFQATT and CDR2 SNEGSKA (reference sequence). Trimming cost V 5 bases and J 5 bases, with 14 bases left between them.

This clonotype came up a few times. The J gene is TRBJ2-5, the V gene TRBV5-6; a weak D match, TRBD1 (5 bases). Germline V gene data show CDR1 as SGHDT and CDR2 as YYEEEE. The V gene lost 0 bases and the J gene lost 4 bases, with 13 bases spanning the gap. CDR3 length: 15 amino acids. For the CDR3, the DNA is TGTGCCAGCAGCTTGGCCCTCTTTCAGGGAGAGACCCAGTACTTC. Amino acids: CASSLALFQGETQYF.

The V call is TRBV20-1, the J call TRBJ2-7; 7 nucleotides match TRBD1. J was trimmed by 3 bases and V by 6 bases; bases with no gene match: 8. The CDR3 totals 13 residues. Germline V CDR1 and CDR2: DFQATT, SNEGSKA (reference sequence). The CDR3 DNA reads TGCAGTGCCCTGGACGGGGACAGCTACGAGCAGTACTTC. Amino acids: CSALDGDSYEQYF.

There are many counts of this clonotype. The V gene is TRBV20-1, the J gene TRBJ1-2; 7 nucleotides align to TRBD1. Germline-derived CDR1 and CDR2 are DFQATT and SNEGSKA (reference sequence). Trimming at V came to 6 bases and at J to 10 bases, leaving 11 bases not matched to a gene. The CDR3 sequence is 12 residues long. CDR3 sequence (DNA): TGCAGTGCCAGTCCCGGGACAGAGGACTACACCTTC. It codes for CSASPGTEDYTF.

Remarks on this clonotype: A read error is possible here, since a much larger clone lies one base away. The rearrangement joins TRBV4-1 to TRBJ2-7; unclear D gene. Germline-derived CDR1 and CDR2 are MGHRA and YSYEKL. The CDR3 runs to 14 residues. V was trimmed by 0 bases and J by 4 bases, leaving 10 bases between them. The CDR3 DNA sequence: TGCGCCAGCAGCCAAGATGCCTTGGTGTACGAGCAGTACTTC. Its translation is CASSQDALVYEQYF.

This clonotype was observed at least ten times. The CDR3 nucleotides read TGCAGTGCTAGAACTCCACGACCTAGCGTCTTCGGAGATACGCAGTATTTT. Its protein product is CSARTPRPSVFGDTQYF. The chain employs TRBV20-1 and TRBJ2-3; maybe TRBD2 (6 bases). Per the germline V gene, CDR1 is DFQATT and CDR2 is SNEGSKA (reference sequence). Trimming cost V 2 bases and J 5 bases, with 23 bases left between them. The CDR3 sequence is 17 residues long.

This clonotype was seen a handful of times. The chain combines TRBV7-2 with TRBJ2-1, with TRBD1 matching 7 bases. The ends lost 4 bases at V and 9 bases at J; junction bases unmatched: 15. This CDR3 comprises 16 residues. Looked up from germline, CDR1 is SGHTA and CDR2 is FQGNSA. The CDR3 DNA reads as TGTGCCAGCAGCTCCTCTCCGGGACAGTGGAATTTTGAGCAGTTCTTC. This translates into CASSSSPGQWNFEQFF.

This clonotype was detected many times. The chain has TRBV12-3 or TRBV12-4 and TRBJ2-7; unclear D gene. CDR3 length equals 14 residues. Trimming took 3 bases from V and 6 from J, leaving 15 bases between them. CDR3 nucleotides: TGTGCCAGCAGTTTGCTTGGGCACACTTCCGAGCAGTACTTC. Residues: CASSLLGHTSEQYF.

The chain uses TRBV24-1 and TRBJ1-5; D gene uncertain. CDR1 is KGHDR, CDR2 SFDVKD, per germline. The V gene lost 5 bases and the J gene lost 7 bases, with 8 bases spanning the gap. CDR3 length: 12 residues. The CDR3 loop is CATSGRAQPQHF. CDR3 DNA sequence: TGTGCCACCAGTGGAAGGGCCCAGCCCCAGCATTTT.

The chain joins TRBV7-2 to TRBJ2-7; TRBD1 is a possible D gene (6 bases). CDR3 length: 14 residues. V shed 3 bases and J shed 2 bases, with 11 bases lying between them. The germline CDR1 and CDR2 sequences are SGHTA and FQGNSA. The CDR3 DNA reads TGTGCCAGCAGCTTTCGAAAGGGGGCCTACGAGCAGTACTTC. Translation gives CASSFRKGAYEQYF. Together with reference TRBV7-2 and TRBJ2-7, the CDR3 gives the full variable domain: GAGVSQSPSNKVTEKGKDVELRCDPISGHTALYWYRQSLGQGLEFLIYFQGNSAPDKSGLPSDRFSAERTGGSVSTLTIQRTQQEDSAVYLCASSFRKGAYEQYFGPGTRLTVT.

This clonotype appeared many times. The gene calls are TRBV5-1 and TRBJ1-1, with D unresolved. This CDR3 spans 16 amino acids. Looked up from germline, CDR1 is SGHRS and CDR2 is YFSETQ. V was trimmed by 0 bases and J by 5 bases, leaving 17 bases between them. The CDR3 region is CASSLEAAPGWTEAFF. DNA of the CDR3: TGCGCCAGCAGCTTGGAGGCGGCCCCCGGGTGGACTGAAGCTTTCTTT.